The 13 T cell receptor beta chains below were found in one sample sequenced in a study of cytomegalovirus exposure and HLA in healthy donors. 60 Vbeta and 13 Jbeta primers were used in PCR. Sequencing used immunoSEQ multiplex PCR; TCRdb keeps in-frame clones, though not all of them. The sample holds about 190,000 clones; over 60% are singletons and the top ten take more than 4%. Sequencing was carried out using PBMCs. The source of these receptors is a young man in good health and CMV-seropositive.

The chain carries TRBV5-4 and TRBJ2-1; TRBD2 might be the D (5 bases). CDR1 SGHNT and CDR2 YYREEE come from the germline V gene (reference sequence). This CDR3 is 15 amino acids long. V lost 1 base to trimming and J lost 2 bases, with 10 bases between them. The CDR3 region has the DNA TGTGCCAGCAGCTTGACGGCCGGGGCCTACAATGAGCAGTTCTTC. It yields the protein CASSLTAGAYNEQFF.

CDR3: CASSLQNTEAFF. In DNA form, the CDR3 reads TGTGCCAGCAGTTTACAGAACACTGAAGCTTTCTTT. This chain links TRBV7-3 with TRBJ1-1, with D hard to call. The CDR3 contains 12 residues. CDR1 and CDR2 from the germline V gene are SGHTA and FQGTGA. V was cut by 6 bases and J by 1 base, with 6 bases left in between.

Comment on this clone: One end of the junction fails to match germline, which may point to a read error. The V and J genes are TRBV7-9 and TRBJ2-1; D might be TRBD1 (5 bases). Germline CDR1 SEHNR, CDR2 FQNEAQ (reference sequence). The CDR3 totals 18 residues. The CDR3 is CSSSLPSRPGPRANEQFF. The DNA for the CDR3 is TGTTCCAGCAGCTTACCCTCCCGCCCCGGCCCCAGGGCCAATGAGCAGTTCTTC. Full variable domain (remainder filled in from reference TRBV7-9 and TRBJ2-1): DTGVSQNPRHKITKRGQNVTFRCDPISEHNRLYWYRQTLGQGPEFLTYFQNEAQLEKSRLLSDRFSAERPKGSFSTLEIQRTEQGDSAMYLCSSSLPSRPGPRANEQFFGPGTRLTVL.

The chain has TRBV4-3 and TRBJ2-3, with 9 bases aligning to TRBD1. The J segment lost 3 bases and the V segment lost 0 bases, leaving 4 bases of the junction unmatched. Germline CDR1 LGHNA, CDR2 YSLEER. The CDR3 is 16 residues long. The CDR3 sequence is CASSQEMGTGTDTQYF. The DNA of the CDR3 is TGCGCCAGCAGCCAAGAAATGGGGACAGGGACAGATACGCAGTATTTT.

The chain joins TRBV27 to TRBJ1-2; D might be TRBD1 (5 bases). The V end lost 5 bases, the J end lost 4 bases, and 20 bases lay between the germline ends. From germline, CDR1 is MNHEY and CDR2 SMNVEV (reference sequence). The CDR3 sequence is 16 residues long. CDR3 DNA sequence: TGTGCCAGCAGTCCCGGGCGGGGCCAGGGAGGCTATGGCTACACCTTC. Translation gives CASSPGRGQGGYGYTF.

The V call is TRBV25-1, the J call TRBJ1-2; D not resolved. The germline CDR1 and CDR2 sequences are MGHDK and SYGVNS. The CDR3 covers 15 residues. The V gene lost 2 bases and the J gene lost 3 bases, with 13 bases spanning the gap. The CDR3 spells CASSEQFGDHYGYTF. CDR3 in DNA: TGTGCCAGCAGTGAACAGTTTGGAGACCACTATGGCTACACCTTC.

The V call is TRBV13, the J call TRBJ1-1, with a tentative D call TRBD1 (5 bases). V lost 5 bases and J 2 bases, leaving 15 bases between the germline ends. From germline, CDR1 is PRHDT and CDR2 FYEKMQ (reference sequence). The CDR3 length is 15 residues. The CDR3 bases are TGTGCCAGCAGCCCGCGTGGGGCGCTTAACACTGAAGCTTTCTTT. It yields the protein CASSPRGALNTEAFF.

This clone has only a few counts. V gene TRBV19 combines with J gene TRBJ2-7, with 7 bases identical to TRBD1. The CDR3 has 14 amino acids. Trimming took 5 bases from V and 2 from J; bases not matched to a gene: 6. In germline, CDR1 is LNHDA, CDR2 SQIVND (reference sequence). CDR3 amino acids: CASSLRQGPYEQYF. As DNA, the CDR3 is TGTGCCAGTAGTCTCCGACAGGGTCCCTACGAGCAGTACTTC. The whole variable domain, filled in from reference TRBV19 and TRBJ2-7, reads DGGITQSPKYLFRKEGQNVTLSCEQNLNHDAMYWYRQDPGQGLRLIYYSQIVNDFQKGDIAEGYSVSREKKESFPLTVTSAQKNPTAFYLCASSLRQGPYEQYFGPGTRLTVT.

The chain is built from TRBV19 and TRBJ2-2, with 9 positions matching TRBD2. From germline, CDR1 is LNHDA and CDR2 SQIVND (reference sequence). The V gene end was trimmed by 5 bases and the J gene end by 5 bases; junction bases not matched to a gene: 9. The CDR3 totals 16 residues. CDR3 sequence: CASSSLAGVGTGELFF. The CDR3 nucleotides are TGTGCCAGTAGTTCCTTAGCGGGAGTTGGGACCGGGGAGCTGTTTTTT.

J is TRBJ2-7 and V is TRBV18, with D possibly matching TRBD1 (8 bases). The CDR3 contains 19 residues. The V gene lost 2 bases and the J gene lost 4 bases, with 27 bases spanning the gap. The germline V gene has CDR1 KGHSH and CDR2 LQKENI. CDR3 amino acids: CASSPRSGTGGFKVYEQYF. Here the CDR3 DNA reads TGTGCCAGCTCACCAAGGAGCGGGACAGGTGGATTTAAGGTATACGAGCAGTACTTC.

Here the CDR3 DNA reads TGTGCCATAACCTCCGGACTAGGCTACGAGCAGTACTTC. Translation gives CAITSGLGYEQYF. The J gene is TRBJ2-7, the V gene TRBV10-3, with TRBD2 matching over 7 bases. V was clipped by 9 bases and J by 3 bases; unmatched bases: 8. Germline V gene data show CDR1 as ENHRY and CDR2 as SYGVKD. The CDR3 totals 13 residues.

This clone was counted a few times. This chain connects TRBV5-5 to TRBJ1-2; D might be TRBD1 (6 bases). The V gene lost 4 bases and the J gene lost 1 base, with 14 bases spanning the gap. CDR3 length: 15 amino acids. Looked up from germline, CDR1 is SGHKS and CDR2 is YYEKEE (reference sequence). The CDR3 is CASSPQGILNYGYTF. CDR3 nucleotide sequence: TGTGCCAGCAGCCCTCAGGGGATTCTTAACTATGGCTACACCTTC.

The chain joins TRBV14 to TRBJ2-5, with D unclear. V was trimmed by 1 base and J by 4 bases, leaving 13 bases between them. Germline V lookup: CDR1 SGHDN, CDR2 FVKESK. The CDR3 contains 15 residues. The CDR3 loop is CASSQAGRPPETQYF. In nucleotides, the CDR3 is TGTGCCAGCAGCCAAGCTGGGCGTCCTCCAGAGACCCAGTACTTC.